Below, 29 T cell receptor beta chains from the same sample are listed, as sequenced in a study of primary melanoma T cells and metastatic recurrence. The assay was immunoSEQ multiplex PCR, and TCRdb's table has in-frame clones only and misses some. Here the sample spans some 200 clones, approximately 90% being singletons. The sequenced sample consisted of melanoma tumor tissue. The receptor set was obtained from a human donor with melanoma.

This clone was found once. V is TRBV6-8 and J is TRBJ2-3; D perhaps matches TRBD2 (6 bases). Per the germline V gene, CDR1 is MNHGY and CDR2 is SAAAGT. The CDR3 loop spans 18 amino acids. V was cut by 6 bases and J by 0 bases, with 22 bases left in between. CDR3 loop: CASRYLASSPSSTDTQYF. The CDR3 nucleotides are TGTGCCAGCAGGTACCTAGCGTCTTCACCCTCTAGCACAGATACGCAGTATTTT.

The chain has TRBV11-3 and TRBJ1-1; D might be TRBD1 (5 bases). This CDR3 comprises 14 residues. Per germline, CDR1 SGHNT and CDR2 YENEEA. V dropped 2 bases and J dropped 3 bases, with 10 bases sitting between them. The CDR3 spells CASSLSGDHTEAFF. CDR3 in DNA: TGTGCCAGCAGCTTATCGGGGGATCACACTGAAGCTTTCTTT.

V gene TRBV19 combines with J gene TRBJ1-1; D gene uncertain. Germline values: CDR1 LNHDA, CDR2 SQIVND (reference sequence). This CDR3 has 15 residues. The V gene lost 0 bases and the J gene lost 0 bases, with 8 bases spanning the gap. Here the CDR3 reads CASSIDPDLNTEAFF. CDR3 in DNA: TGTGCCAGTAGTATAGACCCGGATCTGAACACTGAAGCTTTCTTT.

This clone was detected once. The chain joins TRBV18 to TRBJ2-3; a weak D match, TRBD1 (6 bases). This CDR3 spans 15 amino acids. Trimming cost V 5 bases and J 4 bases, with 16 bases left between them. Germline values: CDR1 KGHSH, CDR2 LQKENI. CDR3: CASSRDTSRPDTQYF. CDR3 in DNA: TGTGCCAGCTCAAGGGACACCTCCAGACCAGATACGCAGTATTTT.

The rearrangement links TRBV6-8 to TRBJ2-7, with 10 nucleotides matching TRBD2. J gave up 0 bases and V 5 bases, and 1 base lay outside the gene matches. CDR3 length equals 14 residues. Germline V gives CDR1 MNHGY, CDR2 SAAAGT. The chain's CDR3 is CASSVAGGSYEQYF. Written as DNA, the CDR3 is TGTGCCAGCAGTGTAGCGGGGGGCTCCTACGAGCAGTACTTC.

The rearrangement links TRBV6-8 to TRBJ1-1; no reliable D call. Germline V gene lookup returns CDR1 MNHGY and CDR2 SAAAGT. There are 14 residues in the CDR3. Trimming removed 7 bases at V and 0 bases at J, with 12 bases between. The CDR3 nucleotides read TGTGCCAGCACGGGGTCTGGGGTGAACACTGAAGCTTTCTTT. Protein product: CASTGSGVNTEAFF.

In DNA, the CDR3 is TGTGCCAGCAGCTTGGCCGGGGGACAGGGGGCCTACGAGCAGTACTTC. Translating it yields CASSLAGGQGAYEQYF. V and J are TRBV11-3 and TRBJ2-7; 11 bases agree with TRBD1. V was pared by 3 bases and J by 2 bases, with 6 bases of the junction left unmatched. Per the germline V gene, CDR1 is SGHNT and CDR2 is YENEEA. This CDR3 is 16 amino acids long. Full variable domain (rest looked up from reference TRBV11-3 and TRBJ2-7): EAGVVQSPRYKIIEKKQPVAFWCNPISGHNTLYWYLQNLGQGPELLIRYENEEAVDDSQLPKDRFSAERLKGVDSTLKIQPAELGDSAVYLCASSLAGGQGAYEQYFGPGTRLTVT.

The V call is TRBV23-1, the J call TRBJ2-7, with TRBD2 as a possible D gene (6 bases). TRBV23-1 is flagged as an ORF with uncertain function. The CDR3 runs to 16 residues. Trimming took 6 bases from V and 2 from J, leaving 20 bases between them. CDR3 protein: CASSQASGGAAYEQYF. In DNA form, the CDR3 reads TGCGCCAGCAGCCAAGCGTCTGGCGGGGCCGCCTACGAGCAGTACTTC.

The chain links TRBV29-1 to TRBJ2-7, with TRBD2 identical over 10 bases. The V segment lost 5 bases and the J segment 5 bases; nucleotides outside the gene matches: 6. This CDR3 is 13 amino acids long. CDR1 and CDR2 (germline): SQVTM, ANQGSEA. The CDR3 here is CSVLQRGGHEQYF. The CDR3 coding sequence is TGCAGCGTTCTCCAGCGGGGGGGCCACGAGCAGTACTTC.

Comments on this clone: Its ends do not fully match the called genes, so a read error is possible. The chain employs TRBV6-8 and TRBJ2-1; 11 bases map to TRBD2. The CDR3 runs 17 residues. Per germline, CDR1 MNHGY and CDR2 SAAAGT. The CDR3 DNA follows: TGTGCCAGCAGTTACCAATATGGGACTAGCGGAAACAATGAACAGTTCTTC. Amino acid sequence: CASSYQYGTSGNNEQFF.

The J gene is TRBJ2-7, the V gene TRBV6-4; no definite D call. Germline V gives CDR1 MRHNA, CDR2 SNTAGT. V lost 6 bases and J 0 bases, leaving 3 bases between the germline ends. The CDR3 has 11 amino acids. The CDR3 DNA follows: TGTGCCAGCAGGAGCTCCTACGAGCAGTACTTC. Protein product: CASRSSYEQYF.

The CDR3: CASTLGLEETQYF. The CDR3 nucleotides read TGTGCCAGCACCCTCGGACTGGAGGAGACCCAGTACTTC. The chain recombines TRBV7-1 with TRBJ2-5; a possible D gene is TRBD2 (5 bases). TRBV7-1 is an ORF, and what it does is uncertain. Trimming removed 7 bases at V and 5 bases at J, with 14 bases between. This CDR3 has 13 amino acids.

The chain links TRBV11-3 to TRBJ2-3, with TRBD1 as a possible D gene (6 bases). Germline V gives CDR1 SGHNT, CDR2 YENEEA. The CDR3 is 15 amino acids. V was trimmed by 3 bases and J by 1 base, leaving 11 bases between them. In DNA, the CDR3 is TGTGCCAGCAGCTTGTCAGGGGACGGCACAGATACGCAGTATTTT. Translated: CASSLSGDGTDTQYF.

The genes are TRBV5-1 and TRBJ1-1, with 7 bases identical to TRBD1. This CDR3 region has 14 residues. With V trimmed by 4 bases and J by 6 bases, 9 bases remained unmatched. CDR1 is SGHRS, CDR2 YFSETQ, per germline. CDR3 sequence (DNA): TGCGCCAGCAGCAGTTGGGGGGACAGCCCTGAAGCTTTCTTT. Translated, it gives CASSSWGDSPEAFF.

This chain uses TRBV6-8 with TRBJ1-5, with 9 positions matching TRBD1. CDR1 is MNHGY and CDR2 is SAAAGT in the germline V gene. The V and J ends lost 2 bases and 4 bases, in that order; junction bases with no gene match: 3. The length of the CDR3 is 15 residues. The CDR3 loop reads CASSYPTGGNQPQHF. The CDR3 nucleotides read TGTGCCAGCAGTTACCCGACAGGGGGAAATCAGCCCCAGCATTTT.

V and J are TRBV28 and TRBJ2-7, with a tentative D call TRBD1 (6 bases). CDR3 length equals 13 residues. The germline CDR1 and CDR2 sequences are MDHEN and SYDVKM. V lost 7 bases and J lost 2, with 12 bases in between. The CDR3 nucleotides read TGTGCCAGCACCAACAGGGTCCCCTACGAGCAGTACTTC. As protein: CASTNRVPYEQYF.

Turning to this clone: Other DNA sequences from this sample encode an identical CDR3 as well. The V gene is TRBV11-3, the J gene TRBJ1-2; unclear D gene. Germline V gene sequence: CDR1 SGHNT, CDR2 YENEEA. With 3 bases removed from V and 8 bases from J, the gap between germline ends came to 16 bases. This CDR3 is built from 14 residues. The CDR3 loop reads CASSFPTTPTGYTF. DNA of the CDR3: TGTGCCAGCAGCTTTCCTACCACACCTACCGGCTACACCTTC.

V and J are TRBV5-1 and TRBJ2-2; the D is unclear. V was clipped by 7 bases and J by 1 base, with 17 bases between them. This CDR3 contains 16 residues. Per the germline V gene, CDR1 is SGHRS and CDR2 is YFSETQ. The CDR3 nucleotides are TGCGCCAGCCGCACCGCCGACTTCTTGAACACCGGGGAGCTGTTTTTT. Its protein product is CASRTADFLNTGELFF. Looking up the rest from reference TRBV5-1 and TRBJ2-2 gives the full variable domain: KAGVTQTPRYLIKTRGQQVTLSCSPISGHRSVSWYQQTPGQGLQFLFEYFSETQRNKGNFPGRFSGRQFSNSRSEMNVSTLELGDSALYLCASRTADFLNTGELFFGEGSRLTVL.

The CDR3 DNA sequence: TGTGCCACCAGCGAGCCTCGGACAGGGGGGTATGAAAAACTGTTTTTT. It yields the protein CATSEPRTGGYEKLFF. The chain recombines TRBV15 with TRBJ1-4, with 10 bases identical to TRBD1. Germline V CDR1 and CDR2: LNHNV, YYDKDF (reference sequence). V shed 5 bases, J shed 6 bases, and the junction held 9 bases outside the gene matches. This CDR3 has 16 amino acids.

The rearrangement uses TRBV6-8 and TRBJ1-1; no definite D call. Germline loops: CDR1 MNHGY, CDR2 SAAAGT. Trimming shortened V by 4 bases and J by 4 bases, and 16 bases separated the two germline ends. The CDR3 spans 15 residues. CDR3 DNA: TGTGCCAGCAGTTTAGCGAACGATGGTAGCACTGAAGCTTTCTTT. As protein: CASSLANDGSTEAFF.

The chain uses TRBV28 and TRBJ2-3; D not resolved. V lost 5 bases, J lost 8 bases, and 11 bases lay in between. Germline CDR1 is MDHEN and CDR2 is SYDVKM. This CDR3 region has 12 residues. In nucleotides, the CDR3 is TGTGCCAGCAGTCGGAGATTTGGTACGCAGTATTTT. It specifies CASSRRFGTQYF.

The chain employs TRBV18 and TRBJ2-4; perhaps D is TRBD1 or TRBD2 (5 bases each). The CDR3 length is 15 residues. Trimming took 5 bases from V and 5 from J, leaving 16 bases between them. Germline V lookup: CDR1 KGHSH, CDR2 LQKENI. CDR3 in amino acids: CASSSGLVFENIQYF. In DNA form, the CDR3 reads TGTGCCAGCTCATCGGGGCTAGTTTTTGAAAACATTCAGTACTTC.

The chain links TRBV29-1 to TRBJ1-1, with D possibly matching TRBD1 (5 bases). Germline V gene lookup returns CDR1 SQVTM and CDR2 ANQGSEA. CDR3 size: 15 residues. Trimming stripped 1 base from V and 1 base from J, with 13 bases between. CDR3 in amino acids: CSVEGGGASNTEAFF. The DNA of the CDR3 is TGCAGCGTTGAAGGGGGTGGGGCATCGAACACTGAAGCTTTCTTT.

The chain combines TRBV15 with TRBJ2-1; TRBD1 or TRBD2 may be the D gene (5 bases each). The germline gives CDR1 LNHNV, CDR2 YYDKDF (reference sequence). V was cut by 4 bases and J by 3 bases, with 19 bases left in between. This CDR3 contains 17 residues. As DNA, the CDR3 is TGTGCCACCAGCATCCTTGGAGCCGGGGCGAACTACAATGAGCAGTTCTTC. It specifies CATSILGAGANYNEQFF. Full variable domain (missing parts from reference TRBV15 and TRBJ2-1): DAMVIQNPRYQVTQFGKPVTLSCSQTLNHNVMYWYQQKSSQAPKLLFHYYDKDFNNEADTPDNFQSRRPNTSFCFLDIRSPGLGDTAMYLCATSILGAGANYNEQFFGPGTRLTVL.

The rearrangement joins TRBV11-3 to TRBJ2-5; 14 nucleotides agree with TRBD2. CDR3 size: 15 residues. Losses at the gene ends were 5 bases for V and 5 bases for J; bases not matched to a gene: 4. CDR1 is SGHNT, CDR2 YENEEA, per germline. The CDR3 loop reads CASSRLAGGRETQYF. The DNA for the CDR3 is TGTGCCAGCAGCAGACTAGCGGGGGGGCGGGAGACCCAGTACTTC.

This chain joins TRBV7-7 and TRBJ1-2, with D uncertain. The CDR3 runs to 15 residues. The germline V and J ends were trimmed by 5 bases and 8 bases, with 21 bases remaining between them. The germline V gene has CDR1 SSHAT and CDR2 FNYEAQ (reference sequence). CDR3 bases: TGTGCCAGCAGCCTTTTAAACGGCAGGCGGGAAGGCTACACCTTC. As protein: CASSLLNGRREGYTF.

V is TRBV14 and J is TRBJ2-7; 8 nucleotides match TRBD2. The CDR3 extends over 16 amino acids. Germline V gives CDR1 SGHDN, CDR2 FVKESK. V lost 6 bases, J lost 3 bases, and 13 bases stayed unmatched. CDR3 sequence (DNA): TGTGCCAGCAGTCAATTTAGCGGGACCCTCATCTACGAGCAGTACTTC. It encodes CASSQFSGTLIYEQYF.

This chain connects TRBV6-8 to TRBJ1-1; TRBD1 might be the D (5 bases). The CDR3 spans 15 residues. The germline V and J ends were trimmed by 4 bases and 4 bases, with 16 bases remaining between them. Germline V gene sequence: CDR1 MNHGY, CDR2 SAAAGT. DNA of the CDR3: TGTGCCAGCAGTTTGACAGAGGGGTTTTTCACTGAAGCTTTCTTT. The encoded protein is CASSLTEGFFTEAFF.

J is TRBJ2-3 and V is TRBV11-3; 7 nucleotides align to TRBD2. The J segment lost 2 bases and the V segment lost 4 bases, leaving 6 bases of the junction unmatched. Germline V lookup: CDR1 SGHNT, CDR2 YENEEA. The CDR3 consists of 15 residues. The DNA for the CDR3 is TGTGCCAGCAGCTCATGGGGGGGGATCACAGATACGCAGTATTTT. Amino acid sequence: CASSSWGGITDTQYF.